Listed below are T cell receptor beta chains from one sample, sequenced in a study of blood T cell repertoires in COVID-19. Method: immunoSEQ multiplex PCR; TCRdb's copy keeps in-frame clones and lacks some. The sample includes roughly 160,000 clones, about nine tenths of them seen just once. Sequenced material: peripheral blood. The receptors were gathered from a man aged 18 to 29 with acute or convalescent COVID-19. CDR3s include the opening cysteine and the closing phenylalanine or tryptophan. A D gene is named only where the DNA matches it firmly. Size values are once, few and many counts, or a class for expanded clones, and some rows have none.

d_call | j_call | v_call | clone_size | cdr3_nt | cdr3_aa
TRBD1 | TRBJ1-5 | TRBV2 | . | TGTGCCAGCGCGAGGAGGACAGGGGGAGATCAGCCCCAGCATTTT | CASARRTGGDQPQHF
. | TRBJ1-1 | TRBV19 | . | TGTGCCAGTAGTGCCGAGTTGGGCCTGCCCACTGAAGCTTTCTTT | CASSAELGLPTEAFF
TRBD1 | TRBJ2-1 | TRBV11-2 | . | TGTGCCAGCAGCTTCGACAGGGGGTCTAATAATGAGCAGTTCTTC | CASSFDRGSNNEQFF
TRBD1 | TRBJ1-2 | TRBV6-5 | . | TGTGCCAGTTCTACAGGGGGCCGTTTGAATGGCTACACCTTC | CASSTGGRLNGYTF
TRBD1 | TRBJ1-6 | TRBV27 | . | TGTGCCAGCAGTTTTGGGCAGGGGGCCAATTCACCCCTCCACTTT | CASSFGQGANSPLHF
. | TRBJ1-5 | TRBV7-9 | . | TGTGCCAGCAGCCCGGCGGGGGACGGGCAGCCCCAGCATTTT | CASSPAGDGQPQHF
TRBD1 | TRBJ1-5 | TRBV7-2 | . | TGTGCCAGCAGTCGCTATTCCGGGACAGGGAATCAGCCCCAGCATTTT | CASSRYSGTGNQPQHF
. | TRBJ1-5 | TRBV19 | . | TGTGCCAGTAGTACACAAGTGGTCGTCCTTAATCAGCCCCAGCATTTT | CASSTQVVVLNQPQHF
TRBD1 | TRBJ2-2 | TRBV19 | . | TGTGCCAGTAGTATTTTTGGACAGGGGGCCGGGGAGCTGTTTTTT | CASSIFGQGAGELFF
. | TRBJ1-2 | TRBV6-5 | . | TGTGCCAGCAGGTCAGCTAACTATGGCTACACCTTC | CASRSANYGYTF
. | TRBJ1-1 | TRBV18 | few | TGTGCCAGCTCACCTGAGGGATTTAACACTGAAGCTTTCTTT | CASSPEGFNTEAFF
TRBD1 | TRBJ1-4 | TRBV5-1 | . | TGCGCCAGCAGCTCGGACAGGGCCGCTGAAAAACTGTTTTTT | CASSSDRAAEKLFF
. | TRBJ1-2 | TRBV9 | . | TGTGCCAGCGGCGAGGGGGTTAGGGGCTATGGCTACACCTTC | CASGEGVRGYGYTF
TRBD1 | TRBJ1-1 | TRBV2 | . | TGTGCCAGCAGTTCGGGTCCGGGACAGGGATCTGAAGCTTTCTTT | CASSSGPGQGSEAFF
TRBD1 | TRBJ1-5 | TRBV6-5 | . | TGTGCCAGCACCGGGGACAGGGGAGAGCCCCAGCATTTT | CASTGDRGEPQHF
TRBD2 | TRBJ2-1 | TRBV2 | . | TGTGCCAGCAGTACAGGCGCCAGCGGGGGGGCAGATGAGCAGTTCTTC | CASSTGASGGADEQFF
TRBD1 | TRBJ1-1 | TRBV15 | . | TGTGCCACCAGCGGCCGGGACAGGGGGTTAAATGAAGCTTTCTTT | CATSGRDRGLNEAFF
TRBD2 | TRBJ2-5 | TRBV15 | few | TGTGCCACCAGCACAGGCGGGGGGAAAGAGACCCAGTACTTC | CATSTGGGKETQYF
TRBD2 | TRBJ2-1 | TRBV27 | . | TGTGCCAGCAGTTTAATTGGCCGGGAGGATGAGCAGTTCTTC | CASSLIGREDEQFF
. | TRBJ2-5 | TRBV14 | . | TGTGCCAGCAGAAGGGGGGGAACAGCCGTTCAAGAGACCCAGTACTTC | CASRRGGTAVQETQYF
. | TRBJ1-5 | TRBV5-1 | . | TGCGCCAGCAGCTTGGAGGGGGTTTTGAATCAGCCCCAGCATTTT | CASSLEGVLNQPQHF
TRBD1 | TRBJ2-3 | TRBV15 | . | TGTGCCACCAGAAGGGGGCAGACAAGCACAGATACGCAGTATTTT | CATRRGQTSTDTQYF
TRBD2 | TRBJ2-1 | TRBV3-1/TRBV3-2 | . | TGTGCCAGCAGCCAGGGGAGCGGGGAGTTTGAGCAGTTCTTC | CASSQGSGEFEQFF
. | TRBJ1-5 | TRBV24-1 | . | TGTGCCACCAGTGATCCCGGGACACCAAATCAGCCCCAGCATTTT | CATSDPGTPNQPQHF
. | TRBJ1-4 | TRBV6-6 | . | TGTGCCAGCAGTGTAAACGGAAAACTGTTTTTT | CASSVNGKLFF
TRBD1 | TRBJ2-3 | TRBV27 | once | TGTGCCAGCAGTTCCCACCAGGGGGTGACAGATACGCAGTATTTT | CASSSHQGVTDTQYF
. | TRBJ2-5 | TRBV4-1 | . | TGCGCCAGCACCCGGTCGACAGGTCAAGAGACCCAGTACTTC | CASTRSTGQETQYF
. | TRBJ1-3 | TRBV9 | . | TGTGCCAGCAGCGTAGGGTCGCGGGAGAACACCATATATTTT | CASSVGSRENTIYF
. | TRBJ1-2 | TRBV2 | . | TGTGCCAGCAGTGCGACATTTAGTAATGGCTACACCTTC | CASSATFSNGYTF
TRBD1 | TRBJ1-5 | TRBV27 | few | TGTGCCAGCAGTTTAATGCGGGCAGGGGGGTTAAATCAGCCCCAGCATTTT | CASSLMRAGGLNQPQHF
. | TRBJ2-1 | TRBV29-1 | . | TGCAGCGTTGCCTCGGACAGCCTCTCCTACAATGAGCAGTTCTTC | CSVASDSLSYNEQFF
. | TRBJ2-7 | TRBV21-1 | once | TGTGCCAGCAGCAAGAGGACGCTAGCGGGAGTGAGGGAGCAGTACTTC | CASSKRTLAGVREQYF
. | TRBJ1-1 | TRBV15 | . | TGTGCCACCAGCAGAGAGTCAGGTATGAACACTGAAGCTTTCTTT | CATSRESGMNTEAFF
TRBD2 | TRBJ2-1 | TRBV15 | . | TGTGCCACCAGCAGAGAGTTTGGTCCAGCGGGGAGTAAGTTCTTC | CATSREFGPAGSKFF
. | TRBJ2-1 | TRBV5-1 | . | TGCGCCAGCAGCCCCCGGGCGGGACAGCCCCACAATGAGCAGTTCTTC | CASSPRAGQPHNEQFF
. | TRBJ1-1 | TRBV5-6 | . | TGTGCCAGCAGCTGGGGATACAGGGTTACCACTGAAGCTTTCTTT | CASSWGYRVTTEAFF
. | TRBJ2-7 | TRBV7-8 | . | TGTGCCAGCAGCCCACCCTACCCCCAGAGGTACGAGCAGTACTTC | CASSPPYPQRYEQYF
. | TRBJ1-5 | TRBV7-9 | once | TGTGCCAGCAGCCCCCTGGGAGGGATGGGCAATCAGCCCCAGCATTTT | CASSPLGGMGNQPQHF
. | TRBJ1-1 | TRBV18 | . | TGTGCCAGCTCACCCCCCGGAGGCACTGAAGCTTTCTTT | CASSPPGGTEAFF
TRBD1 | TRBJ1-1 | TRBV19 | . | TGTGCCAGTAGTATTGGAAGGACAGGCCACGCTGAAGCTTTCTTT | CASSIGRTGHAEAFF
. | TRBJ1-5 | TRBV4-1 | . | TGCGCCAGCAGCCAAGAACAGGGAGATCAGCCCCAGCATTTT | CASSQEQGDQPQHF
TRBD2 | TRBJ2-7 | TRBV29-1 | . | TGCAGCGTTGAGAGGGAAGGGAGGGACGAGCAGTACTTC | CSVEREGRDEQYF
TRBD1 | TRBJ1-1 | TRBV5-1 | . | TGCGCCAGTAGGGGGACAGAAGACACTGAAGCTTTCTTT | CASRGTEDTEAFF
TRBD1 | TRBJ1-2 | TRBV12-5 | . | TGTGCTAGTGGTTTAGATCAGGGGGCCAGCTATGGCTACACCTTC | CASGLDQGASYGYTF
TRBD1 | TRBJ1-2 | TRBV14 | . | TGTGCCAGCAGCCAAGCCCTGGGACAGGGAAACTATGGCTACACCTTC | CASSQALGQGNYGYTF
TRBD1 | TRBJ1-6 | TRBV14 | . | TGTGCCAGCAGCCATGGGTTGGACAGGAGAAATTCACCCCTCCACTTT | CASSHGLDRRNSPLHF
TRBD2 | TRBJ2-1 | TRBV11-2 | . | TGTGCCAGCAGAGGTCTAGCGGGAGTCTATGAGCAGTTCTTC | CASRGLAGVYEQFF
TRBD2 | TRBJ2-1 | TRBV29-1 | . | TGCAGCGTTGTGGACAGGGCTAGCGGGAGTAAGTACAATGAGCAGTTCTTC | CSVVDRASGSKYNEQFF
TRBD2 | TRBJ2-1 | TRBV5-1 | . | TGCGCCAGCAGCTTGGGGCGGGAGTACGTCAATGAGCAGTTCTTC | CASSLGREYVNEQFF
. | TRBJ2-7 | TRBV5-1 | . | TGCGCCAGCAGCTTGGCCGAAGCACCCTACGAGCAGTACTTC | CASSLAEAPYEQYF
TRBD1 | TRBJ2-3 | TRBV6-4 | . | TGTGCCAGCAGTGACGCCAAGGGGGCCAGCACAGATACGCAGTATTTT | CASSDAKGASTDTQYF
. | TRBJ1-1 | TRBV24-1 | . | TGTGCCACCAGACAGCGGGCTGACACTGAAGCTTTCTTT | CATRQRADTEAFF
TRBD1 | TRBJ2-1 | TRBV28 | . | TGTGCCTCCCAGGGGGTCTCCTACAATGAGCAGTTCTTC | CASQGVSYNEQFF